This TCR beta chain originates from a study of yellow fever vaccine responses in identical twins. Study results and caveats: It has been reported that, in twins, the vaccine T cell response seemed partly convergent and partly personalized.

TCRdb reprocessed the RT-PCR reads with MiXCR, giving one entry per CDR3 protein. The sample has about 400 distinct CDR3 sequences; about three quarters are singletons. V lost 1 base to trimming and J lost 6 bases, with 9 bases between them. CDR1 is LGHNA and CDR2 is YNFKEQ in the germline V gene. The length of the CDR3 is 13 residues. In the case of this clonotype: Its target is unknown.

The source was T cells from blood (PBMCs), unsorted or a sorted subset (not recorded which), collected before or after yellow fever vaccination (not recorded which). The V gene is TRBV4-2, the J gene TRBJ1-1, with D possibly matching TRBD1 (5 bases). The TCR comes from a female donor who received the yellow fever vaccine. The CDR3 reads CASSQVRGAEAFF. In DNA form, the CDR3 reads TGTGCCAGCAGCCAAGTTAGGGGCGCTGAAGCTTTCTTT.